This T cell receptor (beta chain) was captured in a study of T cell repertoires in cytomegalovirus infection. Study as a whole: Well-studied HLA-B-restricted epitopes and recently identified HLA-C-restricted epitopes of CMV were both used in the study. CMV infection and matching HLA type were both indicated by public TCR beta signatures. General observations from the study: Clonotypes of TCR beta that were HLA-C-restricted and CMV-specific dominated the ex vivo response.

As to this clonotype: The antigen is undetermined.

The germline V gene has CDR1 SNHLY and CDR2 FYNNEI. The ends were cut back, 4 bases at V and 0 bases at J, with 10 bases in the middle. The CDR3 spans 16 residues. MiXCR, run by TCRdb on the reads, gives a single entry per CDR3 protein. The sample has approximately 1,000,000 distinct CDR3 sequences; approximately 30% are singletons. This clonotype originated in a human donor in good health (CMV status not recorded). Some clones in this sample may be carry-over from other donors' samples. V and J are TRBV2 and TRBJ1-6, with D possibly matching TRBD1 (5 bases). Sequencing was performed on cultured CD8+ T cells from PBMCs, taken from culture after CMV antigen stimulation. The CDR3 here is CASSGTRSSYNSPLHF. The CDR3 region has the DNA TGTGCCAGCAGTGGGACACGCAGCTCCTATAATTCACCCCTCCACTTT. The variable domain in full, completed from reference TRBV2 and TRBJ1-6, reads EPEVTQTPSHQVTQMGQEVILRCVPISNHLYFYWYRQILGQKVEFLVSFYNNEISEKSEIFDDQFSVERPDGSNFTLKIRSTKLEDSAMYFCASSGTRSSYNSPLHFGNGTRLTVT.